This TCR beta chain is drawn from a study of blood T cell repertoires in COVID-19. Study details: Spain, Italy and the United States supplied samples that represented acute and convalescent COVID-19.

Germline values: CDR1 LGHNA, CDR2 YNFKEQ. V shed 3 bases, J shed 10 bases, and the junction held 8 bases outside the gene matches. The CDR3 is 14 amino acids. The method was immunoSEQ multiplex PCR; TCRdb's version includes in-frame clones alone and lacks a portion of them. The data contain 250,000 to 300,000 clones, around 90% of them singletons. Input material: peripheral blood. This clonotype originated in a woman between 50 and 59 years old who had recovered from COVID-19. The chain carries TRBV4-2 and TRBJ2-1, with 8 bases identical to TRBD2. The CDR3 protein is CASSQAGRAVEQFF. The CDR3 bases are TGTGCCAGCAGCCAGGCCGGGAGGGCCGTGGAGCAGTTCTTC.